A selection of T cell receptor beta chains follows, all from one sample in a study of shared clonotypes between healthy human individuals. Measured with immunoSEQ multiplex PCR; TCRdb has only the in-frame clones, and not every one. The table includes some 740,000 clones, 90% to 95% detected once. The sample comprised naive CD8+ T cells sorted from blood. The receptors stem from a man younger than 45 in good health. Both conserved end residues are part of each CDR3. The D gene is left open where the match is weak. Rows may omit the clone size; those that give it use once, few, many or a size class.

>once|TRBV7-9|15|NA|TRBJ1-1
TGTGCCAGCAGCCGGCCCCAGGGACTGAACACTGAAGCTTTCTTT
CASSRPQGLNTEAFF
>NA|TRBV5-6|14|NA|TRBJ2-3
TGTGCCAGCAGCTCCATGACAGACACAGATACGCAGTATTTT
CASSSMTDTDTQYF
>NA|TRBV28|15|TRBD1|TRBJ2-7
TGTGCCAGCAGTTGGTCCGGGACAGGGCTCTACGAGCAGTACTTC
CASSWSGTGLYEQYF
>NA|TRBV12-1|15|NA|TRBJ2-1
TGTGCCAGCAGCTATCCTGGGGGAGGGCCGAATGAGCAGTTCTTC
CASSYPGGGPNEQFF
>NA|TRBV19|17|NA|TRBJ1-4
TGTGCCAGTAGTCCCTGGGCGTCGGAAACAACTAATGAAAAACTGTTTTTT
CASSPWASETTNEKLFF
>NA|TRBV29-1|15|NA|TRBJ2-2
TGCAGCGTTGAAGGGGTAGGGGGGAACACCGGGGAGCTGTTTTTT
CSVEGVGGNTGELFF
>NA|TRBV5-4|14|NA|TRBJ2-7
TGTGCCAGCAGCTCCGGGAGCATCTCCTACGAGCAGTACTTC
CASSSGSISYEQYF
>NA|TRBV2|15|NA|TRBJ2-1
TGTGCCAGCAGTATGACCGAACCTCCCTACAATGAGCAGTTCTTC
CASSMTEPPYNEQFF
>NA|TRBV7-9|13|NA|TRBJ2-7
TGTGCCAGCAGCTTAACGTCGGCCTACGAGCAGTACTTC
CASSLTSAYEQYF
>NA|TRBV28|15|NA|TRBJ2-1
TGTGCCAGCAAAATCCGAGGGGTGTTATACAATGAGCAGTTCTTC
CASKIRGVLYNEQFF